Listed below are T cell receptor beta chains from one sample, sequenced in a study of T cells in Graves' hyperthyroidism and ophthalmopathy. Each CDR3 protein is one row after TCRdb ran MiXCR on the multiplex PCR reads. The repertoire holds 600,000 to 800,000 distinct CDR3 sequences, with 35% as singletons. The specimen was blood. The receptors were sampled from a middle-aged woman with Graves' hyperthyroidism. CDR3s include the opening cysteine and the closing phenylalanine or tryptophan. The D gene is left open where the match is weak. Clone size appears in some rows only: once, few, many, or a class for an expanded clone.

size: many; J: TRBJ2-7; D: NA; V: TRBV20-1; CDR3: CSASPRGFYEQYF; DNA: TGCAGTGCTAGTCCCAGGGGTTTCTACGAGCAGTACTTC
size: many; J: TRBJ2-7; D: TRBD2; V: TRBV12-3/TRBV12-4; CDR3: CASSASGRAREQYF; DNA: TGTGCCAGCAGCGCTAGCGGGAGGGCCAGGGAGCAGTACTTC
size: once; J: TRBJ2-5; D: NA; V: TRBV20-1; CDR3: CSAIGTAQETQYF; DNA: TGCAGTGCTATTGGTACAGCGCAAGAGACCCAGTACTTC
size: many; J: TRBJ2-6; D: TRBD1; V: TRBV6-5; CDR3: CALRGQGVLAGANVLTF; DNA: TGTGCCCTGCGAGGACAGGGGGTCTTAGCTGGGGCCAACGTCCTGACTTTC
size: NA; J: TRBJ2-5; D: NA; V: TRBV20-1; CDR3: CSAWGAGQETQYF; DNA: TGCAGTGCATGGGGAGCAGGCCAAGAGACCCAGTACTTC
size: NA; J: TRBJ2-7; D: NA; V: TRBV10-3; CDR3: CAAKGFSNEQYF; DNA: TGTGCCGCAAAGGGGTTCAGCAACGAGCAGTACTTC
size: few; J: TRBJ2-3; D: NA; V: TRBV9; CDR3: CASSPAGSTDTQYF; DNA: TGTGCCAGCAGCCCGGCGGGAAGCACAGATACGCAGTATTTT
size: many; J: TRBJ1-2; D: NA; V: TRBV29-1; CDR3: CSVKKESSSLYGYTF; DNA: TGCAGCGTCAAGAAAGAATCCTCCTCTCTCTATGGCTACACCTTC
size: NA; J: TRBJ2-5; D: NA; V: TRBV24-1; CDR3: CATSDFRGGGETQYF; DNA: TGTGCCACCAGTGATTTCAGAGGGGGGGGTGAGACCCAGTACTTC
size: NA; J: TRBJ1-1; D: TRBD1; V: TRBV5-6; CDR3: CASGSGQGGTEAFF; DNA: TGTGCCAGCGGCTCAGGACAGGGAGGCACTGAAGCTTTCTTT
size: NA; J: TRBJ1-6; D: NA; V: TRBV11-1; CDR3: CASSRGDGSPLHF; DNA: TGTGCCAGCAGCCGAGGGGATGGATCACCCCTCCACTTT
size: many; J: TRBJ1-3; D: TRBD1; V: TRBV2; CDR3: CASSWTGDSGNTIYF; DNA: TGTGCCAGCAGTTGGACAGGTGACTCTGGAAACACCATATATTTT
size: NA; J: TRBJ1-3; D: NA; V: TRBV7-7; CDR3: CASSSSPGPANTIYF; DNA: TGTGCTAGCAGCAGTTCACCGGGACCAGCAAACACCATATATTTT
size: NA; J: TRBJ2-7; D: TRBD1; V: TRBV6-5; CDR3: CASTLDRVRQYF; DNA: TGTGCCAGCACTCTTGACAGGGTCAGGCAGTACTTC
size: many; J: TRBJ1-2; D: NA; V: TRBV9; CDR3: CASSVAGRPYGYTF; DNA: TGTGCCAGCAGCGTAGCGGGACGGCCCTATGGCTACACCTTC
size: many; J: TRBJ1-6; D: NA; V: TRBV7-8; CDR3: CASSPPDSPLHF; DNA: TGTGCCAGCAGCCCCCCCGATTCACCCCTCCACTTT
size: few; J: TRBJ2-4; D: NA; V: TRBV2; CDR3: CASLGYSRRGKNIQYF; DNA: TGTGCCAGCCTAGGATACTCCAGGCGGGGCAAAAACATTCAGTACTTC
size: many; J: TRBJ1-2; D: TRBD1; V: TRBV5-8; CDR3: CASSRLTGGYGYTF; DNA: TGTGCCAGCAGCCGTCTAACAGGGGGCTATGGCTACACCTTC
size: few; J: TRBJ2-2; D: TRBD2; V: TRBV10-3; CDR3: CATSRSGGADNTGELFF; DNA: TGTGCCACCTCGCGTAGCGGGGGGGCCGATAACACCGGGGAGCTGTTTTTT
size: once; J: TRBJ2-5; D: TRBD1; V: TRBV28; CDR3: CASSPGDRGEETQYF; DNA: TGTGCCAGCAGCCCAGGGGACAGGGGGGAAGAGACCCAGTACTTC
size: few; J: TRBJ1-5; D: TRBD1; V: TRBV6-2/TRBV6-3; CDR3: CASSPTGTSQPQHF; DNA: TGTGCCAGCAGTCCGACAGGGACGAGTCAGCCCCAGCATTTT
size: NA; J: TRBJ1-5; D: NA; V: TRBV7-9; CDR3: CASSLRTSGTETQHF; DNA: TGTGCCAGCAGCCTTAGGACTAGCGGAACGGAGACCCAGCATTTT
size: NA; J: TRBJ1-6; D: NA; V: TRBV6-5; CDR3: CASSYRPTAEGSPLHF; DNA: TGTGCCAGCAGTTACCGACCGACTGCGGAGGGTTCACCCCTCCACTTT
size: NA; J: TRBJ2-7; D: NA; V: TRBV6-5; CDR3: CASKMGPDYEQYF; DNA: TGTGCCAGCAAAATGGGCCCAGACTACGAGCAGTACTTC
size: many; J: TRBJ1-2; D: NA; V: TRBV19; CDR3: CASSINGGGYTF; DNA: TGTGCCAGTAGTATCAACGGGGGTGGCTACACCTTC
size: NA; J: TRBJ1-4; D: TRBD1; V: TRBV12-3/TRBV12-4; CDR3: CASRRQGGYEKLFF; DNA: TGTGCCAGCCGCCGACAGGGTGGATATGAAAAACTGTTTTTT
size: few; J: TRBJ1-4; D: NA; V: TRBV9; CDR3: CASSADGRSGEKLFF; DNA: TGTGCCAGCAGCGCAGACGGGAGGAGTGGCGAAAAACTGTTTTTT
size: many; J: TRBJ2-7; D: NA; V: TRBV7-9; CDR3: CASSFPQGRGSGYEQYF; DNA: TGTGCCAGCAGCTTCCCACAGGGCAGGGGCTCCGGTTACGAGCAGTACTTC
size: many; J: TRBJ1-1; D: NA; V: TRBV10-1; CDR3: CASSESRGSPSNTEAFF; DNA: TGCGCCAGCAGTGAGTCCCGCGGCAGCCCTTCGAACACTGAAGCTTTCTTT
size: NA; J: TRBJ2-5; D: NA; V: TRBV7-6; CDR3: CVSSLEGRAAPSF; DNA: TGTGTCAGCAGCTTAGAGGGTAGGGCCGCGCCCAGCTTC
size: NA; J: TRBJ2-2; D: TRBD2; V: TRBV19; CDR3: CASRAGGYTGELFF; DNA: TGTGCCAGTAGGGCGGGGGGATACACCGGGGAGCTGTTTTTT
size: NA; J: TRBJ2-6; D: NA; V: TRBV6-6; CDR3: CANSESLPSSGANVLTF; DNA: TGTGCCAACAGTGAAAGTCTCCCGAGCTCTGGGGCCAACGTCCTGACTTTC
size: few; J: TRBJ2-7; D: NA; V: TRBV3-1; CDR3: CASSQAGGVDEQYF; DNA: TGTGCCAGCAGCCAAGCGGGGGGCGTCGACGAGCAGTACTTC
size: many; J: TRBJ2-7; D: NA; V: TRBV6-6; CDR3: CASSSSDRREQYF; DNA: TGTGCCAGCAGCTCATCCGACAGGCGAGAGCAGTACTTC
size: few; J: TRBJ2-5; D: NA; V: TRBV6-6; CDR3: CASSPWGPGQETQYF; DNA: TGTGCCAGCAGTCCCTGGGGGCCAGGCCAAGAGACCCAGTACTTC
size: many; J: TRBJ1-2; D: TRBD1; V: TRBV29-1; CDR3: CSVDGQGGGYTF; DNA: TGCAGCGTTGATGGACAGGGAGGTGGCTACACCTTC
size: many; J: TRBJ1-1; D: TRBD1; V: TRBV12-3/TRBV12-4; CDR3: CASSIGQGPNTEAFF; DNA: TGTGCCAGCAGTATCGGACAGGGGCCGAACACTGAAGCTTTCTTT
size: many; J: TRBJ1-3; D: NA; V: TRBV19; CDR3: CASRLRGFGNTIYF; DNA: TGTGCCAGTCGTCTGCGAGGGTTCGGAAACACCATATATTTT
size: many; J: TRBJ1-3; D: TRBD1; V: TRBV7-8; CDR3: CASSLGQGLTGNTIYF; DNA: TGTGCCAGCAGCTTAGGACAGGGTCTTACTGGAAACACCATATATTTT
size: NA; J: TRBJ1-3; D: TRBD1; V: TRBV4-1; CDR3: CASSQGLQGAINGNTIYF; DNA: TGCGCCAGCAGCCAAGGTTTACAGGGGGCCATAAATGGAAACACCATATATTTT
size: NA; J: TRBJ1-1; D: TRBD1; V: TRBV7-2; CDR3: CASSQGGCTEAFF; DNA: TGTGCCAGCAGCCAGGGGGGTTGCACTGAAGCTTTCTTT
size: NA; J: TRBJ1-3; D: NA; V: TRBV28; CDR3: CASSWGRSGNTIYF; DNA: TGTGCCAGCAGTTGGGGGCGATCTGGAAACACCATATATTTT
size: NA; J: TRBJ2-5; D: TRBD1; V: TRBV7-9; CDR3: CASSSSRTGGETQYF; DNA: TGTGCCAGCAGCTCAAGCCGGACAGGCGGGGAGACCCAGTACTTC
size: many; J: TRBJ2-7; D: NA; V: TRBV9; CDR3: CASSADASYEQYF; DNA: TGTGCCAGCAGCGCCGACGCGTCCTACGAGCAGTACTTC
size: NA; J: TRBJ1-2; D: TRBD1; V: TRBV10-3; CDR3: CAISGGPLQGRDGYTF; DNA: TGTGCCATCAGTGGGGGCCCCTTACAGGGGAGGGATGGCTACACCTTC
size: many; J: TRBJ1-2; D: TRBD1; V: TRBV7-9; CDR3: CASSQGTGGGGYGYTF; DNA: TGTGCCAGCAGCCAAGGGACAGGGGGCGGCGGCTATGGCTACACCTTC
size: NA; J: TRBJ2-5; D: NA; V: TRBV6-5; CDR3: CASWPNSLQETQYF; DNA: TGTGCCAGCTGGCCGAACTCGTTGCAAGAGACCCAGTACTTC